What follows are 22 T cell receptor beta chains derived from one specimen sequenced in a study of OX40 agonist ivuxolimab in advanced cancers. TCRdb keeps only in-frame clones here, not all; method: immunoSEQ multiplex PCR. This sample has about 58,000 clones, with about 79% found just once. The input for sequencing was CD4+ or CD8+ T cells sorted from blood, taken in a trial of the OX40 agonist ivuxolimab. These TCRs come from an adult with an advanced solid tumor such as melanoma, head and neck, liver or kidney cancer.

The chain has TRBV10-3 and TRBJ1-2; tentatively, D is TRBD1 (5 bases). Germline CDR1 ENHRY, CDR2 SYGVKD. There are 14 residues in the CDR3. V lost 3 bases to trimming and J lost 3 bases, with 11 bases between them. CDR3 nucleotides: TGTGCCATCAGTGACGGGAGGGGTGACTATGGCTACACCTTC. This translates into CAISDGRGDYGYTF.

This clone appeared a single time. The sample contains more than one DNA sequence encoding this CDR3. J is TRBJ2-2 and V is TRBV6-5; no clear D. The CDR3 runs 14 residues. CDR1 and CDR2 from the germline V gene are MNHEY and SVGAGI. Trimming took 7 bases from V and 0 from J, leaving 9 bases between them. Written as DNA, the CDR3 is TGTGCCAGCAAATCTGGAGCGAACACCGGGGAGCTGTTTTTT. It specifies CASKSGANTGELFF.

This chain links TRBV5-1 with TRBJ1-2; no firm D call. The CDR3 length is 14 residues. V was cut by 1 base and J by 6 bases, with 13 bases left in between. Germline V gene data show CDR1 as SGHRS and CDR2 as YFSETQ. This CDR3 is CASSLHGNENGYTF. The CDR3 DNA is TGCGCCAGCAGCTTGCACGGGAATGAGAATGGCTACACCTTC.

The chain combines TRBV6-4 with TRBJ2-5; D not resolved. The CDR3 loop spans 13 amino acids. V lost 0 bases, J lost 5 bases, and 7 bases lay in between. Germline V CDR1 and CDR2: MRHNA, SNTAGT. The CDR3 protein is CASSDSLGETQYF. The CDR3 nucleotides are TGTGCCAGCAGTGACTCGCTTGGGGAGACCCAGTACTTC.

This sequence joins TRBV6-4 and TRBJ1-1; D uncertain. CDR1 is MRHNA and CDR2 is SNTAGT in the germline V gene. Trimming took off 2 bases at V and 1 base at J, with 8 bases between the two ends. CDR3 size: 14 residues. The CDR3 loop reads CASSDTDKNTEAFF. DNA of the CDR3: TGTGCCAGCAGTGACACTGACAAGAACACTGAAGCTTTCTTT.

The table lists this clone with a count of one. The chain has TRBV29-1 and TRBJ1-1, with D uncertain. V shed 6 bases and J shed 3 bases, with 11 bases lying between them. Germline V CDR1 and CDR2: SQVTM, ANQGSEA. The CDR3 covers 12 residues. The CDR3 reads CSVGTGDTEAFF. In DNA form, the CDR3 reads TGCAGCGTGGGCACCGGTGACACTGAAGCTTTCTTT.

This clone appeared a single time. V is TRBV6-5 and J is TRBJ1-5; D is undetermined. V shed 4 bases and J shed 0 bases, with 7 bases lying between them. Germline V gene data show CDR1 as MNHEY and CDR2 as SVGAGI. The length of the CDR3 is 14 residues. The CDR3: CASSSSDSNQPQHF. In DNA form, the CDR3 reads TGTGCCAGCAGTTCCTCGGATAGCAATCAGCCCCAGCATTTT.

The chain links TRBV11-3 to TRBJ1-1, with D hard to call. Germline assignment: CDR1 SGHNT and CDR2 YENEEA. V gave up 4 bases and J gave up 2 bases, with 8 bases separating them. The CDR3 contains 13 residues. The CDR3 protein is CASSWGSNTEAFF. The CDR3 region has the DNA TGTGCCAGCAGCTGGGGATCAAACACTGAAGCTTTCTTT.

The CDR3 sequence is CASSLAIGGNTEAFF. Written as DNA, the CDR3 is TGTGCCAGCAGCTTAGCCATTGGGGGGAACACTGAAGCTTTCTTT. The gene calls are TRBV7-9 and TRBJ1-1; D may be TRBD1 (5 bases). With 0 bases removed from V and 1 base from J, the gap between germline ends came to 9 bases. In germline, CDR1 is SEHNR, CDR2 FQNEAQ (reference sequence). The CDR3 is 15 amino acids. Full variable domain (outside the CDR3, taken from reference TRBV7-9 and TRBJ1-1): DTGVSQNPRHKITKRGQNVTFRCDPISEHNRLYWYRQTLGQGPEFLTYFQNEAQLEKSRLLSDRFSAERPKGSFSTLEIQRTEQGDSAMYLCASSLAIGGNTEAFFGQGTRLTVV.

V gene TRBV7-8 combines with J gene TRBJ1-3, with 9 bases identical to TRBD1. After removal of 5 bases from V and 7 bases from J, the junction contained 9 bases not matched to a gene. CDR3 length: 15 residues. CDR1 SGHVS and CDR2 FQNEAQ come from the germline V gene. The CDR3 protein is CASSPLGQGRNTIYF. Here the CDR3 DNA reads TGTGCCAGCAGCCCACTGGGACAGGGCCGGAACACCATATATTTT.

The chain links TRBV30 to TRBJ1-3, with D possibly matching TRBD1 (5 bases). Trimming left V 4 bases short and J 0 bases short, with 7 bases between. Germline-derived CDR1 and CDR2 are GTSNPN and SVGIG (reference sequence). The CDR3 loop spans 13 amino acids. The CDR3 nucleotides read TGTGCCTGGATCGACAGCTCTGGAAACACCATATATTTT. This sequence encodes CAWIDSSGNTIYF.

V gene TRBV5-6 combines with J gene TRBJ2-3; TRBD1 aligns across 9 bases. V gave up 3 bases and J gave up 4 bases; unmatched junction bases: 3. The CDR3 extends over 14 amino acids. Germline CDR1 reads SGHDT; CDR2 reads YYEEEE. The CDR3 here is CASSSDRGADTQYF. CDR3 nucleotide sequence: TGTGCCAGCAGCTCGGACAGGGGTGCAGATACGCAGTATTTT.

This clone was detected once. The chain employs TRBV10-2 and TRBJ1-5; 8 bases match TRBD1. CDR3 length equals 13 residues. The germline V gene encodes CDR1 WSHSY and CDR2 SAAADI. V lost 6 bases and J lost 7; bases outside the gene matches: 5. Here the CDR3 reads CASSGQGRQPQHF. In DNA form, the CDR3 reads TGCGCCAGCAGCGGACAGGGTAGGCAGCCCCAGCATTTT.

In its sample, this clone ranks as medium-sized. The chain has TRBV7-8 and TRBJ2-2; D possibly corresponds to TRBD2 (7 bases). This CDR3 has 15 residues. Looked up from germline, CDR1 is SGHVS and CDR2 is FQNEAQ. The germline V and J ends were trimmed by 5 bases and 2 bases, with 12 bases remaining between them. The DNA for the CDR3 is TGTGCCAGCAGCCGGGGGGCGGGCAACACCGGGGAGCTGTTTTTT. This encodes CASSRGAGNTGELFF. Full variable domain (rest looked up from reference TRBV7-8 and TRBJ2-2): GAGVSQSPRYKVAKRGQDVALRCDPISGHVSLFWYQQALGQGPEFLTYFQNEAQLDKSGLPSDRFFAERPEGSVSTLKIQRTQQEDSAVYLCASSRGAGNTGELFFGEGSRLTVL.

The rearrangement joins TRBV7-2 to TRBJ2-1, with 10 bases aligning to TRBD1. This CDR3 contains 16 residues. Germline V gene data show CDR1 as SGHTA and CDR2 as FQGNSA. The V and J ends lost 5 bases and 6 bases, in that order; junction bases with no gene match: 10. Here the CDR3 reads CASSELPGQGTNEQFF. The CDR3 DNA reads as TGTGCCAGCAGCGAACTACCGGGACAGGGGACCAATGAGCAGTTCTTC.

The J gene is TRBJ2-5, the V gene TRBV29-1; 7 nucleotides line up with TRBD1. V lost 3 bases, J lost 5 bases, and 6 bases stayed unmatched. The germline V gene encodes CDR1 SQVTM and CDR2 ANQGSEA. The CDR3 runs 13 residues. CDR3 nucleotides: TGCAGCGTTGACAGACAGGGTTGGGAGACCCAGTACTTC. It codes for CSVDRQGWETQYF. The full variable domain, rest sourced from reference TRBV29-1 and TRBJ2-5, is SAVISQKPSRDICQRGTSLTIQCQVDSQVTMMFWYRQQPGQSLTLIATANQGSEATYESGFVIDKFPISRPNLTFSTLTVSNMSPEDSSIYLCSVDRQGWETQYFGPGTRLLVL.

The chain uses TRBV9 and TRBJ2-2; 16 nucleotides line up with TRBD2. V dropped 3 bases and J dropped 8; count of bases not matched to a gene: 10. Germline V lookup: CDR1 SGDLS, CDR2 YYNGEE. The CDR3 has 18 amino acids. The DNA of the CDR3 is TGTGCCAGCAGCGAGGGACTAGCGGGAGGGATGGCCACGGGGGAGCTGTTTTTT. It is translated as CASSEGLAGGMATGELFF.

The chain links TRBV14 to TRBJ2-7; no clear D. This CDR3 spans 13 amino acids. The V gene's germline CDR1 is SGHDN and CDR2 FVKESK. Trimming took 1 base from V and 7 from J, leaving 11 bases between them. In DNA form, the CDR3 reads TGTGCCAGCAGCCAAGGCTACAGATGGGAGCAGTACTTC. Amino acid sequence: CASSQGYRWEQYF.

This chain connects TRBV30 to TRBJ1-3; D gene ambiguous. From germline, CDR1 is GTSNPN and CDR2 SVGIG (reference sequence). The V and J ends lost 6 bases and 0 bases respectively, with 15 bases between them. The CDR3 is 15 residues long. For the CDR3, the DNA is TGTGCCTGCCGGCGGGGAAGGGCCTCTGGAAACACCATATATTTT. It yields the protein CACRRGRASGNTIYF.

This chain joins TRBV29-1 and TRBJ2-6; D unresolved. The CDR3 is made up of 14 amino acids. From germline, CDR1 is SQVTM and CDR2 ANQGSEA. V was trimmed by 4 bases and J by 1 base, leaving 8 bases between them. Here the CDR3 reads CSVAWGSGANVLTF. DNA for the CDR3: TGCAGCGTTGCTTGGGGATCTGGGGCCAACGTCCTGACTTTC.

The chain employs TRBV7-2 and TRBJ2-7; D call uncertain. V was shortened by 2 bases and J by 3 bases, with 5 bases between the two germline ends. The CDR3 loop spans 12 amino acids. The germline V gene has CDR1 SGHTA and CDR2 FQGNSA. As DNA, the CDR3 is TGTGCCAGCAGCTTACGATTCTACGAGCAGTACTTC. Translation: CASSLRFYEQYF.

V usage is TRBV2 and J usage is TRBJ2-1; 12 positions match TRBD2. CDR1 and CDR2 from the germline V gene are SNHLY and FYNNEI. This CDR3 is 18 amino acids long. Trimming cost V 6 bases and J 0 bases; bases outside gene matches: 9. CDR3 in amino acids: CASRGAGTSGLSYNEQFF. The CDR3 bases are TGTGCCAGCAGAGGCGCCGGGACTAGCGGGCTCTCCTACAATGAGCAGTTCTTC.